The entry below describes one T cell receptor beta chain. Profiling relied on immunoSEQ multiplex PCR, and the TCRdb table lists in-frame clones only, not all of them. The sample holds roughly 31,000 clones, around 90% seen once. These data belong to a study of T cell changes during pregnancy in multiple sclerosis. Sequenced here: CD4+ T cells from peripheral blood mononuclear cells, sampled in the first trimester of pregnancy. This TCR was sampled from a female donor with multiple sclerosis, enrolled in a pregnancy study.

The CDR3 reads CASSPQRGLGYEQYF. CDR3 nucleotide sequence: TGTGCCAGCTCACCACAGAGGGGGCTCGGCTACGAGCAGTACTTC. The chain employs TRBV18 and TRBJ2-7; 7 nucleotides align to TRBD1. The CDR3 totals 15 residues. After removal of 1 base from V and 3 bases from J, the junction contained 6 bases not matched to a gene. Germline lookup yields CDR1 KGHSH and CDR2 LQKENI. Supplemented by reference TRBV18 and TRBJ2-7, the full variable domain reads NAGVMQNPRHLVRRRGQEARLRCSPMKGHSHVYWYRQLPEEGLKFMVYLQKENIIDESGMPKERFSAEFPKEGPSILRIQQVVRGDSAAYFCASSPQRGLGYEQYFGPGTRLTVT.